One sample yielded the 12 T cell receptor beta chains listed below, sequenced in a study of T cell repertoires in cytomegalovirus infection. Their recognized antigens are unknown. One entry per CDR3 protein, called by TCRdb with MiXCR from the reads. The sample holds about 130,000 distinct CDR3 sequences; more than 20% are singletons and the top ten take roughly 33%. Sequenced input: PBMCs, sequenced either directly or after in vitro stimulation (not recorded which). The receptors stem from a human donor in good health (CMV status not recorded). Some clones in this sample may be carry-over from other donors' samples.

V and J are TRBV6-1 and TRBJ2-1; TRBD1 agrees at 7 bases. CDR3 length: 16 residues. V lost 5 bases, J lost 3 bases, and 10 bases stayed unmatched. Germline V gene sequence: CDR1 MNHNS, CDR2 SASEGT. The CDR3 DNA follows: TGTGCCAGCAGTCGAAGGGCAGGACAGGTCTACAATGAGCAGTTCTTC. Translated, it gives CASSRRAGQVYNEQFF.

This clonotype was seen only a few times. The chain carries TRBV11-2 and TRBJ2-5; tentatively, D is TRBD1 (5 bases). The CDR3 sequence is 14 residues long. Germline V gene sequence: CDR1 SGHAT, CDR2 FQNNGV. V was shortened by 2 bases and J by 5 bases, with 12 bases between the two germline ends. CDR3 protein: CASSLRRGAETQYF. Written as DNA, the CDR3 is TGTGCCAGCAGCTTAAGAAGGGGTGCGGAGACCCAGTACTTC.

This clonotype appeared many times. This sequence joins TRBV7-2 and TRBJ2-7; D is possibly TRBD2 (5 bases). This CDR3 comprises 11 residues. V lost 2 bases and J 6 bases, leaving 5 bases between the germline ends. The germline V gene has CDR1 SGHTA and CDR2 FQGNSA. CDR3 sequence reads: CASSLRGEQYF. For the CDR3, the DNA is TGTGCCAGCAGCTTACGGGGCGAGCAGTACTTC.

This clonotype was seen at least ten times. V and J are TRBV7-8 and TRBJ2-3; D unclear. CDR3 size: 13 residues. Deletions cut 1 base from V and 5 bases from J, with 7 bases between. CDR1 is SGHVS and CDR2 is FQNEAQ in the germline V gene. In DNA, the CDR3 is TGTGCCAGCAGCTTAGGGGTCAAAGATACGCAGTATTTT. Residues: CASSLGVKDTQYF.

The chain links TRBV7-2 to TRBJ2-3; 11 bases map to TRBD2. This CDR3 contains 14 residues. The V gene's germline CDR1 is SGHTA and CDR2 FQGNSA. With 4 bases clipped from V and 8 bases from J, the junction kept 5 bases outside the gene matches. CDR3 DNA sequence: TGTGCCAGCAGCTACATAGCGGGAGGGCTTACGCAGTATTTT. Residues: CASSYIAGGLTQYF.

Here the CDR3 reads CASSLSAGEQFF. The CDR3 DNA reads as TGTGCCAGCAGCTTGAGTGCGGGTGAGCAGTTCTTC. The V call is TRBV5-6, the J call TRBJ2-1; maybe TRBD2 (5 bases). The V gene's germline CDR1 is SGHDT and CDR2 YYEEEE. Trimming left V 1 base short and J 9 bases short, with 8 bases between. This CDR3 spans 12 amino acids.

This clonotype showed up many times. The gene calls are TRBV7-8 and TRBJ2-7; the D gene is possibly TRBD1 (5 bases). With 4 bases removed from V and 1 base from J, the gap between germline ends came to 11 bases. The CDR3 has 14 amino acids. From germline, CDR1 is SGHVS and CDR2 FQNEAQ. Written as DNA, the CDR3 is TGTGCCAGCAGCTGGGCAGGGATTTCCTACGAGCAGTACTTC. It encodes CASSWAGISYEQYF.

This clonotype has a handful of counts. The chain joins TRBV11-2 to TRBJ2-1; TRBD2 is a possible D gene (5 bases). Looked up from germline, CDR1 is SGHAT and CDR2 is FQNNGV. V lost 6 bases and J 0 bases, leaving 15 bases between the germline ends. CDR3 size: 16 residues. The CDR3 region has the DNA TGTGCCAGCAGTGCAATAGCGTCCCGCTCCTACAATGAGCAGTTCTTC. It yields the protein CASSAIASRSYNEQFF.

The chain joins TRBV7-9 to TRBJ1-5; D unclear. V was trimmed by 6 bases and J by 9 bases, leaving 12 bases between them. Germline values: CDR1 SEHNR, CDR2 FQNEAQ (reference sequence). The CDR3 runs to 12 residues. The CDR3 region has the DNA TGTGCCAGCAGGACCACCATGGGGCCCCAGCATTTT. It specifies CASRTTMGPQHF.

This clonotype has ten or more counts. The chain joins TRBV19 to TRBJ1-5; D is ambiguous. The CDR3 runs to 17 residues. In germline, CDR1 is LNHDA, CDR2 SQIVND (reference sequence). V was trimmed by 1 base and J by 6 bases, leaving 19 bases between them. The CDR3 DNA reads TGTGCCAGTAGTATAGGTGGGCCTGTAGTGGGTTCTCAGCCCCAGCATTTT. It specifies CASSIGGPVVGSQPQHF. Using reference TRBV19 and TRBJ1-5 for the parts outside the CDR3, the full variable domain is DGGITQSPKYLFRKEGQNVTLSCEQNLNHDAMYWYRQDPGQGLRLIYYSQIVNDFQKGDIAEGYSVSREKKESFPLTVTSAQKNPTAFYLCASSIGGPVVGSQPQHFGDGTRLSIL.

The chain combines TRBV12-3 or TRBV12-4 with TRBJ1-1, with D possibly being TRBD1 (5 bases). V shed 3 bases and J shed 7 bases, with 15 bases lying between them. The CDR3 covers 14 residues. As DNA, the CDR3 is TGTGCCAGCAGTTTTGAGGGGCGCCGAGGTGAAGCTTTCTTT. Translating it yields CASSFEGRRGEAFF.

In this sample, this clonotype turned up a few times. The CDR3 DNA follows: TGTGCCAGCAACCCTCAGGCAGATTATAGCAATCAGCCCCAGCATTTT. It codes for CASNPQADYSNQPQHF. This chain joins TRBV6-8 and TRBJ1-5; no reliable D call. Germline loops: CDR1 MNHGY, CDR2 SAAAGT. This CDR3 spans 16 amino acids. V was pared by 7 bases and J by 0 bases, with 16 bases between.